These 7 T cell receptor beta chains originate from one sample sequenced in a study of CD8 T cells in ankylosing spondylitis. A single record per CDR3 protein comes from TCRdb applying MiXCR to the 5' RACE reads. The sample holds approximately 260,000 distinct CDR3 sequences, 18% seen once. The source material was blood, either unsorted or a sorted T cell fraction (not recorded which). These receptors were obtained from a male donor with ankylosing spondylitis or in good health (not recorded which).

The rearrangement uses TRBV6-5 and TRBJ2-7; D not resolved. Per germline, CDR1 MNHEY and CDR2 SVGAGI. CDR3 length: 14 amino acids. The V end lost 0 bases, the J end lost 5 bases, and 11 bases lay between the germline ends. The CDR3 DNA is TGTGCCAGCAGTTACTCGACCTCCCCCCACGAGCAGTACTTC. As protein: CASSYSTSPHEQYF.

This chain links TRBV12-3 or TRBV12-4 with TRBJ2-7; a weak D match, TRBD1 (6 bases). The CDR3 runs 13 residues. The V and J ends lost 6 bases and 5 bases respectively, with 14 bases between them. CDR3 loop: CASSSTGPHEQYF. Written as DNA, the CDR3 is TGTGCCAGCAGCTCGACAGGACCCCACGAGCAGTACTTC.

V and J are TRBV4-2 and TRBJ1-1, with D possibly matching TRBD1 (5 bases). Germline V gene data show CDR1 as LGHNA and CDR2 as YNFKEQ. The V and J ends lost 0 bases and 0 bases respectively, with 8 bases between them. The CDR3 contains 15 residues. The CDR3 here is CASSQEDSMNTEAFF. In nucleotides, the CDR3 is TGTGCCAGCAGCCAAGAAGACAGCATGAACACTGAAGCTTTCTTT.

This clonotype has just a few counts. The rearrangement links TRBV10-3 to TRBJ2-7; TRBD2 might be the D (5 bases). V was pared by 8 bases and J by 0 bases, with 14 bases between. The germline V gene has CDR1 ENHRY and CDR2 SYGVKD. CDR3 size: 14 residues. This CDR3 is CAIGGVPSSYEQYF. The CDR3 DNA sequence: TGTGCCATCGGAGGAGTTCCGAGCTCCTACGAGCAGTACTTC.

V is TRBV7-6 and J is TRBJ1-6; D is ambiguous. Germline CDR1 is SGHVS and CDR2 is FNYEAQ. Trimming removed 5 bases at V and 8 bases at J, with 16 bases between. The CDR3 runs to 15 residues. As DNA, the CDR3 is TGTGCCAGCAGCCCTACCGTGATTCAGGATTCACCCCTCCACTTT. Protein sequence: CASSPTVIQDSPLHF.

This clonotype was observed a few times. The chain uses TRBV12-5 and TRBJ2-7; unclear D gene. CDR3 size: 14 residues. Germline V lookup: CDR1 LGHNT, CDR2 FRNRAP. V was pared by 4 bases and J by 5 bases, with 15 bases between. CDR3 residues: CASGSQMEWHEQYF. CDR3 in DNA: TGTGCTAGTGGTTCCCAGATGGAGTGGCACGAGCAGTACTTC.

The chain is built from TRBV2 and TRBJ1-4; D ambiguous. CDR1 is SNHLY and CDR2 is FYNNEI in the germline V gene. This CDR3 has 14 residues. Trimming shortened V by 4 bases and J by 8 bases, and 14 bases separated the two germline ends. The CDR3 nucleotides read TGTGCCAGCAGTGCAGGACGGCAGACGGAAAAACTGTTTTTT. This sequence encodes CASSAGRQTEKLFF.